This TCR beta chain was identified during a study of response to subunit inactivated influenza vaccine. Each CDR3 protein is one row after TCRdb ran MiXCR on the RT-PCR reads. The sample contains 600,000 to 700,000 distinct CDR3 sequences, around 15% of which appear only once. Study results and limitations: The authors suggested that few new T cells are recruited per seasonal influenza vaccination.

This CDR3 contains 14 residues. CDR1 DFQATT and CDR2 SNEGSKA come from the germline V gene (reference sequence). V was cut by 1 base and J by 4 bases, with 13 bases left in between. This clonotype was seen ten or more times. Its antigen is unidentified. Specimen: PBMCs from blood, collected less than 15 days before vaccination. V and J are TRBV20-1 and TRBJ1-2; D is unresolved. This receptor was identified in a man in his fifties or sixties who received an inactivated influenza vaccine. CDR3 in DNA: TGCAGTGCTAGAGGACGACTGCTCTCCTATGGCTACACCTTC. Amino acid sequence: CSARGRLLSYGYTF.